This T cell receptor beta chain was captured in a study of shared clonotypes between healthy human individuals. Genomic DNA belonging to each subset was distributed in equal measure over several immunoSEQ plates. The table came from immunoSEQ multiplex PCR; TCRdb's copy has only in-frame clones and leaves some out. The sample carries about 2 million clones, about 94% recorded once. Trimming removed 3 bases from V and 7 bases from J, with 11 bases in between. Per germline, CDR1 SGHTS and CDR2 YDEGEE. The CDR3 contains 13 residues. Terminally differentiated effector memory CD45RA+ cells were left out of the naive CD8 fraction, which was CD45RO-negative and positively selected for CCR7.

The source of this sequence is a man between 18 and 35 years old in good health. The rearrangement joins TRBV5-8 to TRBJ1-5, with a tentative D call TRBD1 (5 bases). Sample: naive CD8+ T cells sorted from blood. The CDR3 here is CASSWGSRQPQHF. The CDR3 DNA is TGTGCCAGCAGCTGGGGGAGCCGGCAGCCCCAGCATTTT.